The 8 T cell receptor beta chains below were found in one sample sequenced in a study of blood T cell repertoires in COVID-19. This table comes from immunoSEQ multiplex PCR, and its TCRdb copy is limited to in-frame clones, with some not included. The repertoire holds tens of thousands of clones, 70% to 90% seen once, with 4.8% in the top ten. The material sequenced was peripheral blood. The receptors here all came from a woman aged 80 or over with active COVID-19.

The chain joins TRBV6-2 or TRBV6-3 to TRBJ1-3; TRBD1 matches 7 bases. J was trimmed by 2 bases and V by 2 bases; bases with no gene match: 3. This CDR3 contains 15 residues. Germline assignment: CDR1 MNHEY and CDR2 SVGEGT. The CDR3 spells CASSYRTGTGNTIYF. CDR3 in DNA: TGTGCCAGCAGTTACCGGACAGGAACTGGAAACACCATATATTTT.

This chain links TRBV4-3 with TRBJ2-2; TRBD2 matches at 7 bases. CDR1 LGHNA and CDR2 YSLEER come from the germline V gene. Trimming took 0 bases from V and 4 from J; bases not matched to a gene: 2. This CDR3 spans 15 amino acids. CDR3 region: CASSQEGLPTGELFF. The CDR3 DNA reads as TGCGCCAGCAGCCAAGAGGGACTACCCACCGGGGAGCTGTTTTTT.

The CDR3 bases are TGTGCCAGCTCACCACCGATCAGCGGCTATGGCTACACCTTC. It encodes CASSPPISGYGYTF. The chain is built from TRBV18 and TRBJ1-2; D is unresolved. The length of the CDR3 is 14 residues. V was trimmed by 0 bases and J by 4 bases, leaving 9 bases between them. Looked up from germline, CDR1 is KGHSH and CDR2 is LQKENI.

This clone came up a few times. This sequence joins TRBV7-9 and TRBJ2-7, with 8 bases fitting TRBD2. Trimming took 8 bases from V and 3 from J; bases not matched to a gene: 12. Germline CDR1 is SEHNR and CDR2 is FQNEAQ (reference sequence). There are 15 residues in the CDR3. CDR3 nucleotides: TGTGCCAGCGTGGACGGCCCCGGGACTAGCTACGAGCAGTACTTC. Its protein product is CASVDGPGTSYEQYF.

The CDR3 nucleotides read TGTGCCAGCAGCGGGGACAGGGTGTCCAACGTCCTGACTTTC. Translated: CASSGDRVSNVLTF. The rearrangement joins TRBV5-4 to TRBJ2-6; the match to TRBD1 covers 9 bases. This CDR3 has 14 residues. Per germline, CDR1 SGHNT and CDR2 YYREEE (reference sequence). The junction had 4 bases not matched to a gene; V was cut back by 4 bases and J by 8 bases. The full variable domain, with the rest looked up from reference TRBV5-4 and TRBJ2-6, is ETGVTQSPTHLIKTRGQQVTLRCSSQSGHNTVSWYQQALGQGPQFIFQYYREEENGRGNFPPRFSGLQFPNYSSELNVNALELDDSALYLCASSGDRVSNVLTFGAGSRLTVL.

The V call is TRBV9, the J call TRBJ2-7; a weak D match, TRBD2 (6 bases). This CDR3 contains 15 residues. Trimming pared 0 bases from V and 6 bases from J, leaving 16 bases between. Germline CDR1 is SGDLS and CDR2 is YYNGEE. CDR3 DNA: TGTGCCAGCAGCGTAGGGATCGGGAGCACGGGCGAGCAGTACTTC. This encodes CASSVGIGSTGEQYF. The full variable domain, in which reference TRBV9 and TRBJ2-7 provide the parts outside the CDR3, is DSGVTQTPKHLITATGQRVTLRCSPRSGDLSVYWYQQSLDQGLQFLIQYYNGEERAKGNILERFSAQQFPDLHSELNLSSLELGDSALYFCASSVGIGSTGEQYFGPGTRLTVT.

About this clone: Other DNA sequences from this sample encode an identical CDR3 as well. V usage is TRBV6-2 or TRBV6-3 and J usage is TRBJ2-3; the D is unclear. V lost 5 bases to trimming and J lost 3 bases, with 3 bases between them. Germline loops: CDR1 MNHEY, CDR2 SVGEGT. The CDR3 is 11 residues long. CDR3 nucleotide sequence: TGTGCCAGCAGTCATACAGATACGCAGTATTTT. Translating gives CASSHTDTQYF.

This clone occurred a few times. This chain joins TRBV6-2 or TRBV6-3 and TRBJ1-2; D may be TRBD1 (6 bases). The length of the CDR3 is 12 residues. V lost 4 bases to trimming and J lost 5 bases, with 8 bases between them. Germline V lookup: CDR1 MNHEY, CDR2 SVGEGT. CDR3 region: CASSFQGYGYTF. CDR3 sequence (DNA): TGTGCCAGCAGTTTTCAGGGGTATGGCTACACCTTC.